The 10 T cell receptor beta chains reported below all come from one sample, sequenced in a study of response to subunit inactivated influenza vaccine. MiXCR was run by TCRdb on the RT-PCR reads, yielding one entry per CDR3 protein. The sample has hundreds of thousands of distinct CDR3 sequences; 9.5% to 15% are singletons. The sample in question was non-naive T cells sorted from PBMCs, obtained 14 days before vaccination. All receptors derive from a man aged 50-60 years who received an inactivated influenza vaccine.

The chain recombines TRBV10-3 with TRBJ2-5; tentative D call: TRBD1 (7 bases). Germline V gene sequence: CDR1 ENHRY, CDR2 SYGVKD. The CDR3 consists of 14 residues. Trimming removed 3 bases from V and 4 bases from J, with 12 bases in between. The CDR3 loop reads CAISDGGGVETQYF. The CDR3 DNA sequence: TGTGCCATCAGTGATGGAGGGGGCGTAGAGACCCAGTACTTC.

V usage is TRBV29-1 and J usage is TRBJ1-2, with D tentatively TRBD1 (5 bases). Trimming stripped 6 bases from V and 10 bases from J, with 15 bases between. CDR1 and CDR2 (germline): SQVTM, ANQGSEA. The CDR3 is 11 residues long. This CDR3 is CSVTITGYYTF. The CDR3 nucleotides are TGCAGCGTCACAATAACAGGATACTACACCTTC.

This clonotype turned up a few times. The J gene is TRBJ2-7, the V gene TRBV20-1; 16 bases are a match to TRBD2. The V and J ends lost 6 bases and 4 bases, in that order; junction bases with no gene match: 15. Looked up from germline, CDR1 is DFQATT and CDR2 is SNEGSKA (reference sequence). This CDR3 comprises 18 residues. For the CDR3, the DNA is TGCAGTGCAACCCCGGGACTAGCGGGAGGGCCGGGTAAATACGAGCAGTACTTC. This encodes CSATPGLAGGPGKYEQYF.

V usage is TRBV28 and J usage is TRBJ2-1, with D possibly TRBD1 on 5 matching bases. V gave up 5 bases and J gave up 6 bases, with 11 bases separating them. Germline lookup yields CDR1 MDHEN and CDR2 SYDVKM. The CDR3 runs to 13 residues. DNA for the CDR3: TGTGCCAGCAGTCGGCCGACAGCCAATGAGCAGTTCTTC. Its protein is CASSRPTANEQFF. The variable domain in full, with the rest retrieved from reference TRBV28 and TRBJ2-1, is DVKVTQSSRYLVKRTGEKVFLECVQDMDHENMFWYRQDPGLGLRLIYFSYDVKMKEKGDIPEGYSVSREKKERFSLILESASTNQTSMYLCASSRPTANEQFFGPGTRLTVL.

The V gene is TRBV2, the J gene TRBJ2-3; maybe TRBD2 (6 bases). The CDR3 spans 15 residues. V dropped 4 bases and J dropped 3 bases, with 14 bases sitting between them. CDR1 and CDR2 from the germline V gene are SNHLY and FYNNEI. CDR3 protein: CASSVRAEGTDTQYF. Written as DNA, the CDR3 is TGTGCCAGCAGTGTGAGGGCGGAGGGAACAGATACGCAGTATTTT.

The DNA of the CDR3 is TGCAGCACGTCAACAGGGGAAAGGGACTATGGCTACACCTTC. This gives the protein CSTSTGERDYGYTF. The chain has TRBV29-1 and TRBJ1-2; 7 bases agree with TRBD1. Per germline, CDR1 SQVTM and CDR2 ANQGSEA. The CDR3 sequence is 14 residues long. The ends lost 8 bases at V and 3 bases at J; junction bases unmatched: 12.

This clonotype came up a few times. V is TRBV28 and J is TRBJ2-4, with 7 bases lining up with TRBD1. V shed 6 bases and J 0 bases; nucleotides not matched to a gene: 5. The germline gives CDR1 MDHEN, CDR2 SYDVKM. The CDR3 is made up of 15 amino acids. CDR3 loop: CASRRQGVAKNIQYF. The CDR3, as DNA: TGTGCCAGCAGGCGACAGGGTGTAGCCAAAAACATTCAGTACTTC.

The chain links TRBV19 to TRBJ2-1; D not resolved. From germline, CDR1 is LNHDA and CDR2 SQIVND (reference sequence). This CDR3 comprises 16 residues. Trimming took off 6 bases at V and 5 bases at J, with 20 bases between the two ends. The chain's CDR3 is CASSALRAPSHNEQFF. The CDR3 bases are TGTGCCAGTAGCGCTTTACGTGCCCCGTCCCACAATGAGCAGTTCTTC.

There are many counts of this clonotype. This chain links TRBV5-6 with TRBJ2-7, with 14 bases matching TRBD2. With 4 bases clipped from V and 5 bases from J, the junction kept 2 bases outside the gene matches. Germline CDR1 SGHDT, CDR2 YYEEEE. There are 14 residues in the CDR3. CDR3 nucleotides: TGTGCCAGCAGCCCGGGACTAGCGGGGGACGAGCAGTACTTC. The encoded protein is CASSPGLAGDEQYF. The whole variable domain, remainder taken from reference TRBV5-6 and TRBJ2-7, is DAGVTQSPTHLIKTRGQQVTLRCSPKSGHDTVSWYQQALGQGPQFIFQYYEEEERQRGNFPDRFSGHQFPNYSSELNVNALLLGDSALYLCASSPGLAGDEQYFGPGTRLTVT.

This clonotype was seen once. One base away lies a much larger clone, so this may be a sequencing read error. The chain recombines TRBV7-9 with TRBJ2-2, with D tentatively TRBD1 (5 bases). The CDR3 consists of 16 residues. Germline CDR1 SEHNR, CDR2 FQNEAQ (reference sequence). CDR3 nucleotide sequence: TGTGCCAGCAACTTAAGACCCAGGGTGGACACCGGGGAGCTGTTTTTT. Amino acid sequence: CASNLRPRVDTGELFF.